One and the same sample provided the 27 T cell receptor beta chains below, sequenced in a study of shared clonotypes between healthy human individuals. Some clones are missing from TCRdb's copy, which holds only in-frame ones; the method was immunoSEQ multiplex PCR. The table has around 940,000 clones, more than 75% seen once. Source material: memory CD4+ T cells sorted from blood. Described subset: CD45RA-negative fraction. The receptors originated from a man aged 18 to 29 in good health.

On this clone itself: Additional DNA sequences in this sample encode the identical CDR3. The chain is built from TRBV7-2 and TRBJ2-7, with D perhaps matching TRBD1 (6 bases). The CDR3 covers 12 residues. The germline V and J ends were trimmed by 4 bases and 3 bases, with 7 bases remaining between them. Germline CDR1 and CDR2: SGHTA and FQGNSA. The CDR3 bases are TGTGCCAGCAGCTCGACAGGCTACGAGCAGTACTTC. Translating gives CASSSTGYEQYF.

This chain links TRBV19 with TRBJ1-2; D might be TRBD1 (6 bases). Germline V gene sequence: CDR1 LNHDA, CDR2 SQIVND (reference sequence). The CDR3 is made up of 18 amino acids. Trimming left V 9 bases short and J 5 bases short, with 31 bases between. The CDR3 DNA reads TGTGCCAGCCTCTCAGACCGCGGGGGCCTGGGTCGCTGGTATGGCTACACCTTC. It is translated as CASLSDRGGLGRWYGYTF.

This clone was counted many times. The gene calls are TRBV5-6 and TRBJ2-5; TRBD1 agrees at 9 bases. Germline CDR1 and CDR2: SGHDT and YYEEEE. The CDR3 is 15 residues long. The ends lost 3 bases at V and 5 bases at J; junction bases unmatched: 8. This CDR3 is CASSSGTGKVETQYF. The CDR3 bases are TGTGCCAGCAGCTCAGGGACAGGGAAGGTTGAGACCCAGTACTTC.

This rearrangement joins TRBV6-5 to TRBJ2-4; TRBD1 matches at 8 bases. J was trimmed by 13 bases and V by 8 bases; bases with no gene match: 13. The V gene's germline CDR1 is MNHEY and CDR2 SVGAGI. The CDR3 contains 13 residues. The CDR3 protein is CASAPQRDRRQYF. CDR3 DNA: TGTGCCAGCGCCCCACAGAGGGACAGGCGACAGTACTTC.

For the CDR3, the DNA is TGTGCCTGGAAGCGGGACAGATCTTACGGGGAGCTGTTTTTT. Translated: CAWKRDRSYGELFF. The chain uses TRBV30 and TRBJ2-2; the D call may be TRBD1 or TRBD2 (7 bases each). V was shortened by 4 bases and J by 7 bases, with 16 bases between the two germline ends. Germline CDR1 and CDR2: GTSNPN and SVGIG (reference sequence). The length of the CDR3 is 14 residues. Variable domain in full (rest from reference TRBV30 and TRBJ2-2): SQTIHQWPATLVQPVGSPLSLECTVEGTSNPNLYWYRQAAGRGLQLLFYSVGIGQISSEVPQNLSASRPQDRQFILSSKKLLLSDSGFYLCAWKRDRSYGELFFGEGSRLTVL.

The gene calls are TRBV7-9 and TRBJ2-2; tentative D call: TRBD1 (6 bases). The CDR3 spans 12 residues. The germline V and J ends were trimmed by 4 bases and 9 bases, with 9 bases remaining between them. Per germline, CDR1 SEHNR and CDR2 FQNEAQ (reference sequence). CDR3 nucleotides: TGTGCCAGCAGCTCCGACAGGTGGGAGCTGTTTTTT. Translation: CASSSDRWELFF.

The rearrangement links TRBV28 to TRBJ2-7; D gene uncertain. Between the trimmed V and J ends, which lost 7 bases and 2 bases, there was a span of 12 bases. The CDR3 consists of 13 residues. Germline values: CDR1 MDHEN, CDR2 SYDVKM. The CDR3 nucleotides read TGTGCCAGCACTTCGTGGGAAGCCTACGAGCAGTACTTC. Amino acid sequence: CASTSWEAYEQYF.

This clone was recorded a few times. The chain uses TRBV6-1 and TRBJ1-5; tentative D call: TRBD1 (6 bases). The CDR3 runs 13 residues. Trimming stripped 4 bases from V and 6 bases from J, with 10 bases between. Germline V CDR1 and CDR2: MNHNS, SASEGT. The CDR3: CASSGDIVQPQHF. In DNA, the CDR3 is TGTGCCAGCAGTGGGGACATTGTTCAGCCCCAGCATTTT.

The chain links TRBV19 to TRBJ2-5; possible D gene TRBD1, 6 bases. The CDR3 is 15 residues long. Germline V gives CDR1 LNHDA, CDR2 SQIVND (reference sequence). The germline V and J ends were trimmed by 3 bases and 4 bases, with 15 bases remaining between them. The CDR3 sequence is CASSISRGPGETQYF. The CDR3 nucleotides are TGTGCCAGTAGTATCTCCAGGGGACCGGGAGAGACCCAGTACTTC.

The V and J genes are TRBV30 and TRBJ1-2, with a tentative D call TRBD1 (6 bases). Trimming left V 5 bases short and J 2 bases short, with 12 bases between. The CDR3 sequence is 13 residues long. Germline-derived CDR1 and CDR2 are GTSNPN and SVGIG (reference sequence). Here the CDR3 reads CAWAAGANYGYTF. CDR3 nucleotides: TGTGCCTGGGCAGCAGGGGCAAACTATGGCTACACCTTC. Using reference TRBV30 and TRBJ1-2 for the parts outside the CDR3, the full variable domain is SQTIHQWPATLVQPVGSPLSLECTVEGTSNPNLYWYRQAAGRGLQLLFYSVGIGQISSEVPQNLSASRPQDRQFILSSKKLLLSDSGFYLCAWAAGANYGYTFGSGTRLTVV.

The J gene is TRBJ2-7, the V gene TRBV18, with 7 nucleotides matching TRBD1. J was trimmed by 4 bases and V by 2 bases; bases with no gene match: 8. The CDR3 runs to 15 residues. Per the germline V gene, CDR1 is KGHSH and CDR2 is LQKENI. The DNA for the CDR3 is TGTGCCAGCTCACCAGGCCAGGGGGAATCATACGAGCAGTACTTC. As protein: CASSPGQGESYEQYF.

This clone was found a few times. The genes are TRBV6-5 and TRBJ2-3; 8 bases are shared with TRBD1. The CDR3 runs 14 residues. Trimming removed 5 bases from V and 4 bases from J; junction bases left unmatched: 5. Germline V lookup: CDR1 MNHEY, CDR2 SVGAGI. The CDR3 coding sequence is TGTGCCAGCAGTAAGATACAGGGGGCAGATACGCAGTATTTT. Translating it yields CASSKIQGADTQYF.

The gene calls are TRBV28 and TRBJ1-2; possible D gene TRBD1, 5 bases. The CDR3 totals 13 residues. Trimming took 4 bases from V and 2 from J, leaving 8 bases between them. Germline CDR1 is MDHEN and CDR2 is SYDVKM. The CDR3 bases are TGTGCCAGCAGTTATCAGGGAAACTATGGCTACACCTTC. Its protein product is CASSYQGNYGYTF.

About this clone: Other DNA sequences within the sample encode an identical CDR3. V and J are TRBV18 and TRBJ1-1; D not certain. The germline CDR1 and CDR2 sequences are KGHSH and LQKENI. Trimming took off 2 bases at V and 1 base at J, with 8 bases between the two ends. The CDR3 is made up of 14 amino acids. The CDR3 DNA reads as TGTGCCAGCTCACCAGGGCAGTCGAACACTGAAGCTTTCTTT. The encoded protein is CASSPGQSNTEAFF.

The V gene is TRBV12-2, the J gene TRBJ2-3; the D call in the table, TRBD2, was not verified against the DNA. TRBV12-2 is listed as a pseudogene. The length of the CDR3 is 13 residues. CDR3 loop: CAIGFADTDTQYF. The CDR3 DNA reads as TGTGCAATCGGGTTTGCGGACACAGATACGCAGTATTTT.

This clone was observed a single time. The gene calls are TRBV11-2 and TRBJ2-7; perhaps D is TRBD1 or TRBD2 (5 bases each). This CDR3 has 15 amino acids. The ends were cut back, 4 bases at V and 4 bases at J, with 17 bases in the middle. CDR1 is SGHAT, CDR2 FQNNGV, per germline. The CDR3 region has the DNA TGTGCCAGCAGCTCCGGGGCAGGGAAGGTATACGAGCAGTACTTC. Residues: CASSSGAGKVYEQYF.

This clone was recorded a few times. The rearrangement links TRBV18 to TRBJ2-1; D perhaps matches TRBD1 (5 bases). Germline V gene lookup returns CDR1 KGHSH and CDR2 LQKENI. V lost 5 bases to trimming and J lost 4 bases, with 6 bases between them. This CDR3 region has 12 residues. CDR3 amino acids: CASSAGYNEQFF. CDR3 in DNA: TGTGCCAGCTCAGCAGGGTACAATGAGCAGTTCTTC.

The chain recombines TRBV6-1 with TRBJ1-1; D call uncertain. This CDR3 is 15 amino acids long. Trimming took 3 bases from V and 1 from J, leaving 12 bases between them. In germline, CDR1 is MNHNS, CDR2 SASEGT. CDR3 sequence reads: CASSETWQPNTEAFF. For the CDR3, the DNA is TGTGCCAGCAGTGAGACGTGGCAGCCGAACACTGAAGCTTTCTTT.

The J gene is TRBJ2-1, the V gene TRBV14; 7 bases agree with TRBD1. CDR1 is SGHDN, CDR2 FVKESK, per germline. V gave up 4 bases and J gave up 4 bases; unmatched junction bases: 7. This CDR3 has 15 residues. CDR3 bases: TGTGCCAGCAGCCTACCAGGGACAGCTTACAATGAGCAGTTCTTC. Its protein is CASSLPGTAYNEQFF.

CDR3 coding DNA: TGCGCCAGCAGCTCAGGGCCTAGCGGTACTTTAGAGACCCAGTACTTC. This translates into CASSSGPSGTLETQYF. The V call is TRBV5-1, the J call TRBJ2-5, with TRBD2 identical over 7 bases. The V gene's germline CDR1 is SGHRS and CDR2 YFSETQ. CDR3 size: 16 residues. After removal of 3 bases from V and 4 bases from J, the junction contained 12 bases not matched to a gene.

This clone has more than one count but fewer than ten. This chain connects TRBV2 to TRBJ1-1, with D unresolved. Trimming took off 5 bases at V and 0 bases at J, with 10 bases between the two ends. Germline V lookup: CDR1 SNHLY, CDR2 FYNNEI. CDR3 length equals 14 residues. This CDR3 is CASSLTQVNTEAFF. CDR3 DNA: TGTGCCAGCAGTTTGACGCAGGTGAACACTGAAGCTTTCTTT.

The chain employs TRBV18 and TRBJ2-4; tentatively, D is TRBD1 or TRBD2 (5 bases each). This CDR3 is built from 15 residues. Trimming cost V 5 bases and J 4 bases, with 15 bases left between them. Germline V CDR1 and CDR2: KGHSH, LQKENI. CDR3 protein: CASSAVTGGKNIQYF. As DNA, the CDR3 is TGTGCCAGCTCAGCTGTGACTGGGGGAAAAAACATTCAGTACTTC. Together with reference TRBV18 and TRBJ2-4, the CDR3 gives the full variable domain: NAGVMQNPRHLVRRRGQEARLRCSPMKGHSHVYWYRQLPEEGLKFMVYLQKENIIDESGMPKERFSAEFPKEGPSILRIQQVVRGDSAAYFCASSAVTGGKNIQYFGAGTRLSVL.

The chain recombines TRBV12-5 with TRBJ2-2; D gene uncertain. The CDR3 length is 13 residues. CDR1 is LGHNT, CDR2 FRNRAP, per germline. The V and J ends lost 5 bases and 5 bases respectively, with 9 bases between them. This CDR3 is CASGPAYTGELFF. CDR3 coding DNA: TGTGCTAGTGGTCCGGCATATACCGGGGAGCTGTTTTTT.

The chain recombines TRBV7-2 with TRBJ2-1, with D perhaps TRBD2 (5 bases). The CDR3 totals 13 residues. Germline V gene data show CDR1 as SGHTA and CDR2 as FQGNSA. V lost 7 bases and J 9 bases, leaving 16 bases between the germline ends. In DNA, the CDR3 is TGTGCCAGCACCCGGGGTAGCGAGGGTGAGCAGTTCTTC. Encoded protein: CASTRGSEGEQFF.

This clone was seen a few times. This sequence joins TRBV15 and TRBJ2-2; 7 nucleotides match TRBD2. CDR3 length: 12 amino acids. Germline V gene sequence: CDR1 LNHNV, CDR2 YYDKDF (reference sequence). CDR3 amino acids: CAQGGYTGELFF. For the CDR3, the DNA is TGTGCTCAGGGAGGGTACACCGGGGAGCTGTTTTTT.

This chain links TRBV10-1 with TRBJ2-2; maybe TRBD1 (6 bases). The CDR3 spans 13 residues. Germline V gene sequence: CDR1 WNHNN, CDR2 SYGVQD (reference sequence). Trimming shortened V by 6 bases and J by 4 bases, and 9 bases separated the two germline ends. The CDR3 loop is CASRPGVTGELFF. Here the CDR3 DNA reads TGCGCCAGCAGACCAGGGGTCACCGGGGAGCTGTTTTTT.

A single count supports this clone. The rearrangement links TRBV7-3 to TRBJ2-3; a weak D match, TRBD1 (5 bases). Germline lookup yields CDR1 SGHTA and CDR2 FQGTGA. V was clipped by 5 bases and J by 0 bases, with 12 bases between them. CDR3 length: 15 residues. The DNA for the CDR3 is TGTGCCAGCAGCCTCCGACAGTCTAGCACAGATACGCAGTATTTT. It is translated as CASSLRQSSTDTQYF.